This record concerns one T cell receptor (beta chain) sequence. Its binding antigen is unknown. Base qualities are not provided; no much larger clone lies one nucleotide away. The CDR3 numbers 17 residues from cysteine through phenylalanine. Only the CDR3 region is kept as DNA, spanning 51 bases read in frame from base 1. V has 0 bases trimmed and J has 0 bases trimmed; junction bases matching no gene number 4. From a lookup of the germline V gene (reference sequence), CDR1 and CDR2 are SEHNR and FQNEAQ. The sample originates from a study of beta chain features in type 1 diabetes (dated by TCRdb to 2016 to 2019). The study in broad terms: Mean age, gender distribution, total cell number and subset yield did not differ between patients and healthy donors. The study compared the TCRB repertoires of sorted circulating CD4+ T cell subsets in recently diagnosed type 1 diabetes patients with those in matched healthy donors. Across all samples, about 110 million sorted cells were examined, and cell number per subset correlated strongly with RNA yield. Whereas all 30 or so donors provided naive and central memory subsets, regulatory and stem cell-like memory subsets were isolated from just 8 patients and about eight healthy donors. The full study reports these points: Patients with type 1 diabetes made fewer insertions and deleted more nucleotides at VDJ recombination sites, implying thymic rearrangement abnormalities. The naive, central memory and regulatory TCRB repertoires appeared to resemble one another more closely among patients than among healthy donors. In all four CD4+ subsets, TCRB CDR3 length was moderately but significantly shorter in type 1 diabetes patients. Because cDNA rather than genomic DNA was sequenced, highly expressing activated cells could have been over-represented, although no difference in activation and CD3 levels was found between groups. HLA sub-analyses involved small numbers of individuals, so any influence of HLA type on TCRB rearrangement remained unresolved. PCR may preferentially amplify shorter templates, but because patient and control samples were amplified and corrected together, any resulting skew would affect both groups equally.

The High Capacity cDNA Reverse Transcription Kit was used to reverse transcribe all of the isolated RNA, meaning that expressed TCRB transcripts were what got sequenced. Deep immunoSEQ sequencing was applied to naive, central memory and regulatory T cell samples, giving an average of roughly 3.5 million total reads per sample. Sorted cells were lysed in RLT buffer and RNA was extracted with DNase-treated RNeasy Micro or Mini kits, depending on cell number. Each cell subset was processed on its own to prevent cross-contamination, while patient and healthy donor samples were processed together. Using the immunoSEQ multiplex PCR, TCRB sequences were amplified from cDNA into 87-bp fragments spanning the CDR3 region. Sequencing of the amplicons was performed on the Illumina HiSeq platform. Per the original workflow: Synthetic template baselines were used to correct PCR bias computationally, reads within Hamming distance 2 were collapsed, and singletons that could not be merged were discarded. Reads were aligned against IMGT to assign V, D and J genes, CDR3 length and insertions or deletions at six rearrangement sites. Clonotype counts were normalized to sorted cell number within each subset before computing true diversity and Gini coefficients with the tcR R package. Repertoire sharing was quantified using the overlap coefficient calculated on TCRB nucleotide sequences. Out-of-frame TCRB sequences from naive cells were analyzed as a proxy for the pre-selection repertoire. In its TCRdb copy, this immuneACCESS table keeps in-frame sequences only and misses some clones. Where compared with another copy, unresolved V genes explain less than half of these, and the others have no known cause. That table gives V, J and clone size, and the DNA gave D and trimming. The sample table shows a few hundred thousand clones, and around 13% are seen once. The ten most abundant clones make up roughly 0.038% of the sample.

From each donor, a single peripheral blood sample of approximately 0.11 L on average was drawn into heparinised tubes. A BD FACSAria II was used to sort naive, central memory, regulatory and stem cell-like memory CD4+ T cells with a panel that included CD45RO, CCR7, CD25, CD127, CD95 and CD27. Every sorted population had a purity above 95%. PBMCs were separated immediately by Lymphoprep density gradient centrifugation and were stained directly, without being cultured. Samples were stained and sorted in pairs, with one healthy donor and one patient per experiment, so that batch effects were minimized.

The V and J segments used are TRBV7-9 and TRBJ2-2; TRBD2 aligns with 7 central bases. The TCR was taken from a man aged 25 to 40 in good health. Sequencing was performed on naive CD4+ T cells from blood. The cell subset or site label corresponds to: true naive CD4+ T cells. The nucleotide sequence reads as follows: TGTGCCAGCAGCTTAGCCGCACTAGCGACGAACACCGGGGAGCTGTTTTTT. Its protein reads: CASSLAALATNTGELFF.